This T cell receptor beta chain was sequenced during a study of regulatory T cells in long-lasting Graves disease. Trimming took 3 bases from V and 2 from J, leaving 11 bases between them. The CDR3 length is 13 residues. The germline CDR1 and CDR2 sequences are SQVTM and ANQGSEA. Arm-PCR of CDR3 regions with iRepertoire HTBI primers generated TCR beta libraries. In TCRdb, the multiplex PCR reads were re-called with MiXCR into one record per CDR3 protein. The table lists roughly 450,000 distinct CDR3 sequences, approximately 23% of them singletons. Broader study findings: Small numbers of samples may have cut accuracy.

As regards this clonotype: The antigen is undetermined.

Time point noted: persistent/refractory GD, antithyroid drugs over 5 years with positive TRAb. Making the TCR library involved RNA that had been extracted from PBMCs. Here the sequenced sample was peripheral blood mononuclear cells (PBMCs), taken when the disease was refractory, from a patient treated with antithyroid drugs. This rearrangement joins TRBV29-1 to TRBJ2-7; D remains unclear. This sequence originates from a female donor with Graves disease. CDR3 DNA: TGCAGCGTTGAGACGGGCAGCGCCTACGAGCAGTACTTC. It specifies CSVETGSAYEQYF.